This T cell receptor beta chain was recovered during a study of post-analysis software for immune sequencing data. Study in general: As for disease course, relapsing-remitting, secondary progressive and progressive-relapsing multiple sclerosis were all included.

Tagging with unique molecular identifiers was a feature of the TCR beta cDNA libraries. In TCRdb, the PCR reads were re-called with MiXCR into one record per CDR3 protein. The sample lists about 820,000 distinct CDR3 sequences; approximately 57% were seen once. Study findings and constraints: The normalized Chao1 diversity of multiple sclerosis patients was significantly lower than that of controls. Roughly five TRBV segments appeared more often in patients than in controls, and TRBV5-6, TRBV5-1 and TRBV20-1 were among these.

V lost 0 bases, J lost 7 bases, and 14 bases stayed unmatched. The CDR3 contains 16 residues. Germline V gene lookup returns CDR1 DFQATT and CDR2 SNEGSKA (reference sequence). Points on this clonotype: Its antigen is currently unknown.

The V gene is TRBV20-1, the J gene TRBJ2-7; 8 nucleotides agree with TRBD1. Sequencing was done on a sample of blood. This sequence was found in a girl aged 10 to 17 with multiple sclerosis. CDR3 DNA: TGCAGTGCTAGAGATGACCAAGGCAGGGGGCGAGGAGAGCAGTACTTC. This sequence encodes CSARDDQGRGRGEQYF.